Listed below are T cell receptor beta chains from one sample, sequenced in a study of identical twins. TCRdb reanalysed the 5' RACE reads using MiXCR and keeps one entry per CDR3 protein. Of 450,000 or so distinct CDR3 sequences in the sample, 20% to 25% were seen once. The sample was also reused in another study, on T cells expressing NK-cell markers.

Material: CD4+ T cells sorted from blood. The receptors derive from a woman between 18 and 30 years old in good health. The CDR3 runs from the conserved cysteine through the conserved F or W. A D gene is named only where the DNA matches it firmly. Clone sizes are given selectively: once, few, many, or a class where the clone is expanded.

v_gene	d_gene	j_gene	abundance	CDR3aa	CDR3nt
TRBV5-6	.	TRBJ2-7	.	CASSFLPTDYEQYF	TGTGCCAGCAGCTTTCTCCCTACGGACTACGAGCAGTACTTC
TRBV2	TRBD1	TRBJ2-7	.	CASLRDSSYYFSYEQYF	TGTGCCAGCCTCCGGGACAGCTCTTACTATTTCTCCTACGAGCAGTACTTC
TRBV7-9	.	TRBJ2-7	.	CASSRMAGEGYEQYF	TGTGCCAGCAGCCGGATGGCAGGGGAAGGCTACGAGCAGTACTTC
TRBV20-1	.	TRBJ1-5	.	CSASMGGNQPQHF	TGCAGTGCTAGTATGGGTGGTAATCAGCCCCAGCATTTT
TRBV11-2	.	TRBJ2-1	.	CASSFGRREQFF	TGTGCCAGCAGCTTCGGGAGACGTGAGCAGTTCTTC
TRBV5-4	TRBD1	TRBJ2-7	few	CASSSGTEYEQYF	TGTGCCAGCAGCTCCGGGACAGAATACGAGCAGTACTTC
TRBV6-1	TRBD2	TRBJ2-7	.	CASTTGLAGVYEQYF	TGTGCCAGCACCACCGGGCTAGCGGGGGTCTACGAGCAGTACTTC
TRBV7-9	TRBD2	TRBJ2-7	.	CASSFRAGRGYF	TGTGCCAGCAGCTTCAGAGCGGGGAGAGGGTACTTC
TRBV21-1	.	TRBJ2-3	.	CASSNRGSSSTDTQYF	TGTGCCAGCAGCAACAGGGGCTCCTCCAGCACAGATACGCAGTATTTT
TRBV6-1	TRBD2	TRBJ2-3	.	CASRGPSGGFTDTQYF	TGTGCCAGCAGGGGACCTAGCGGGGGGTTCACAGATACGCAGTATTTT
TRBV20-1	.	TRBJ2-1	.	CSARALGNYNEQFF	TGCAGTGCTAGAGCCCTGGGGAACTACAATGAGCAGTTCTTC
TRBV5-1	TRBD2	TRBJ2-3	.	CASSLQGLPTDTQYF	TGCGCCAGCAGCCTTCAGGGACTACCCACAGATACGCAGTATTTT
TRBV4-3	.	TRBJ2-4	few	CASSLGGQESKNIQYF	TGCGCCAGCAGCCTCGGGGGGCAGGAATCCAAAAACATTCAGTACTTC
TRBV15	TRBD1	TRBJ1-1	few	CATSPRGQGNTEAFF	TGTGCCACCAGCCCCCGCGGACAGGGAAACACTGAAGCTTTCTTT
TRBV20-1	TRBD2	TRBJ2-2	few	CSATTLLAGGITGELFF	TGCAGTGCTACGACCTTACTAGCGGGAGGAATCACCGGGGAGCTGTTTTTT
TRBV5-1	.	TRBJ2-1	many	CASSLSTYNEQFF	TGCGCCAGCAGCTTGTCCACCTACAATGAGCAGTTCTTC
TRBV15	TRBD2	TRBJ2-2	few	CATSRDPIGRGTGELFF	TGTGCCACCAGCAGAGATCCAATCGGGAGGGGTACCGGGGAGCTGTTTTTT
TRBV5-5	TRBD2	TRBJ2-3	.	CASSLYFSGSRDTQYF	TGTGCCAGCAGCTTGTATTTTAGCGGGAGTCGAGATACGCAGTATTTT
TRBV7-3	.	TRBJ2-1	.	CASSLGYHDEQFF	TGTGCCAGCAGCTTAGGCTACCACGATGAGCAGTTCTTC
TRBV12-3/TRBV12-4	.	TRBJ1-1	.	CASSAGANTEAFF	TGTGCCAGCAGTGCAGGGGCGAACACTGAAGCTTTCTTT
TRBV28	.	TRBJ1-5	once	CASRSWGSPSNQPQHF	TGTGCCAGCAGATCCTGGGGCAGTCCTAGCAATCAGCCCCAGCATTTT
TRBV5-1	.	TRBJ2-1	.	CASSLGMDTGDEQFF	TGCGCCAGCAGCTTGGGGATGGACACGGGCGATGAGCAGTTCTTC
TRBV5-8	.	TRBJ2-7	.	CASRYGQPYEQYF	TGTGCCAGCAGGTATGGACAGCCCTACGAGCAGTACTTC
TRBV20-1	.	TRBJ1-3	few	CSASRNPGNTIYF	TGCAGTGCCAGCAGGAATCCTGGAAACACCATATATTTT
TRBV5-4	TRBD2	TRBJ2-3	.	CASSSRLAGDGTDTQYF	TGTGCCAGCAGCTCCCGTTTAGCGGGAGACGGCACAGATACGCAGTATTTT
TRBV5-1	TRBD1	TRBJ2-5	.	CASSEWTGGLETQYF	TGCGCCAGCAGCGAATGGACAGGGGGCTTGGAGACCCAGTACTTC
TRBV4-3	.	TRBJ1-1	many	CASSQEHPHTEAFF	TGCGCCAGCAGCCAAGAGCACCCCCACACTGAAGCTTTCTTT
TRBV24-1	.	TRBJ2-2	.	CATSDPTGPTGELFF	TGTGCCACCAGTGACCCTACTGGACCAACCGGGGAGCTGTTTTTT
TRBV5-1	.	TRBJ1-1	.	CASSLWDGNTEAFF	TGCGCCAGCAGCTTGTGGGATGGGAACACTGAAGCTTTCTTT
TRBV4-2	.	TRBJ1-2	few	CASSQVRGDYGYTF	TGTGCCAGCAGCCAAGTCCGGGGCGACTATGGCTACACCTTC
TRBV20-1	TRBD1	TRBJ1-4	.	CSARTGLNEKLFF	TGCAGTGCCAGGACAGGGCTTAATGAAAAACTGTTTTTT
TRBV7-3	.	TRBJ2-2	.	CASSLRGGATGELFF	TGTGCCAGCAGCTTAAGAGGGGGGGCCACCGGGGAGCTGTTTTTT
TRBV5-1	TRBD1	TRBJ2-1	few	CASSWGTAPWVSEQFF	TGCGCCAGCAGCTGGGGGACAGCCCCTTGGGTCAGTGAGCAGTTCTTC
TRBV6-2/TRBV6-3	TRBD1	TRBJ1-2	few	CASIDRGPGYGYTF	TGTGCCAGCATCGACAGGGGGCCTGGCTATGGCTACACCTTC
TRBV11-2	.	TRBJ2-1	few	CASGSISYNEQFF	TGTGCCAGCGGGAGCATCTCCTACAATGAGCAGTTCTTC
TRBV20-1	.	TRBJ1-6	.	CSASRGSANSPLHF	TGCAGTGCTAGCCGCGGGAGTGCAAATTCACCCCTCCACTTT
TRBV5-1	TRBD2	TRBJ2-1	.	CASSLEGGSPFF	TGCGCCAGCAGCTTGGAGGGCGGGAGCCCGTTCTTC
TRBV20-1	.	TRBJ2-1	few	CSARDGPNPMFF	TGCAGTGCTAGAGATGGCCCGAACCCCATGTTCTTC
TRBV3-1	.	TRBJ2-5	few	CASSLRGQIYQETQYF	TGTGCCAGCAGCCTTCGGGGACAAATTTACCAAGAGACCCAGTACTTC
TRBV11-2	.	TRBJ1-1	.	CASSLGIGVGNTEAFF	TGTGCCAGCAGCTTAGGTATTGGGGTGGGAAACACTGAAGCTTTCTTT
TRBV12-3/TRBV12-4	TRBD2	TRBJ2-1	.	CASRRLLAGLGSNNEQFF	TGTGCCAGCAGACGGTTACTAGCGGGCCTAGGCAGTAACAATGAGCAGTTCTTC
TRBV20-1	TRBD1	TRBJ2-3	.	CSASGTGAFTDTQYF	TGCAGTGCTAGTGGGACAGGGGCCTTCACAGATACGCAGTATTTT
TRBV7-2	.	TRBJ2-1	few	CAKPLRGFF	TGTGCCAAACCCCTTAGGGGGTTCTTC
TRBV7-9	.	TRBJ2-3	.	CASSLANSDTDTQYF	TGTGCCAGCAGCTTAGCGAACAGCGACACAGATACGCAGTATTTT
TRBV7-2	.	TRBJ1-5	few	CASSLYSREDQPQHF	TGTGCCAGCAGCTTATATAGTCGGGAGGATCAGCCCCAGCATTTT
TRBV12-3/TRBV12-4	TRBD2	TRBJ2-4	many	CASSSLGLAGVGNIQYF	TGTGCCAGCAGTTCCCTAGGACTAGCGGGAGTGGGAAACATTCAGTACTTC
TRBV20-1	TRBD2	TRBJ2-3	.	CSARDRLAGGVTDTQYF	TGCAGTGCTAGAGATCGGCTAGCGGGAGGCGTGACAGATACGCAGTATTTT
TRBV10-3	.	TRBJ1-5	.	CAISERKENQPQHF	TGTGCCATCAGTGAGCGGAAGGAAAATCAGCCCCAGCATTTT
TRBV6-5	TRBD2	TRBJ2-1	.	CASSYSRLAGVHFF	TGTGCCAGCAGTTACTCCCGACTAGCGGGGGTTCACTTCTTC
TRBV20-1	.	TRBJ1-2	few	CSANRGVDGYTF	TGCAGTGCTAACCGGGGGGTGGATGGCTACACCTTC
TRBV10-2	TRBD2	TRBJ2-3	.	CASRDGLAGRDTQYF	TGCGCCAGCAGGGACGGACTAGCGGGGCGGGATACGCAGTATTTT
TRBV3-1	TRBD2	TRBJ2-1	.	CASSQGSGTSYNEQFF	TGTGCCAGCAGCCAGGGTAGCGGGACCTCCTACAATGAGCAGTTCTTC
TRBV3-1	.	TRBJ2-7	few	CASSHNSGEKEQYF	TGTGCCAGCAGCCATAACTCCGGGGAGAAGGAGCAGTACTTC
TRBV5-6	.	TRBJ2-3	few	CASSHSLRSDTQYF	TGTGCCAGCAGCCATTCCTTGAGGTCAGATACGCAGTATTTT
TRBV7-8	TRBD1	TRBJ1-2	.	CASSSLGQGVGGYTF	TGTGCCAGCAGCTCCCTCGGACAGGGTGTAGGGGGCTACACCTTC
TRBV18	.	TRBJ1-1	.	CASSPDGAEAFF	TGTGCCAGCTCACCAGACGGGGCTGAAGCTTTCTTT